The entry below describes one TCR beta chain. Germline V gene sequence: CDR1 SGHNT, CDR2 YYREEE (reference sequence). J gave up 5 bases and V 2 bases, and 9 bases lay outside the gene matches. There are 15 residues in the CDR3. This record belongs to a study of OX40 agonist ivuxolimab in advanced cancers. Some clones are missing from TCRdb's copy, which holds only in-frame ones; the method was immunoSEQ multiplex PCR. The sample yields tens of thousands of clones, roughly nine tenths seen once. This rearrangement joins TRBV5-4 to TRBJ2-5; 7 bases align to TRBD2. This specimen was CD4+ or CD8+ T cells sorted from blood, taken in a trial of the OX40 agonist ivuxolimab. The sequence came from an adult with an advanced solid tumor such as melanoma, head and neck, liver or kidney cancer. CDR3 nucleotide sequence: TGTGCCAGCAGCTTTCCCCGGGGGGAGGAGGAGACCCAGTACTTC. Amino acid sequence: CASSFPRGEEETQYF. The full variable domain, rest sourced from reference TRBV5-4 and TRBJ2-5, is ETGVTQSPTHLIKTRGQQVTLRCSSQSGHNTVSWYQQALGQGPQFIFQYYREEENGRGNFPPRFSGLQFPNYSSELNVNALELDDSALYLCASSFPRGEEETQYFGPGTRLLVL.